The clone carrying this T cell receptor beta chain was seen only a few times. As yet, its antigen is unknown. In the PCR, 60 Vbeta and 13 Jbeta primers were used. Assay used: immunoSEQ multiplex PCR; TCRdb lists only in-frame clones, some missing. The sample lists 75,000 to 100,000 clones, around 64% occurring once. The source of the sample is a study of cytomegalovirus exposure and HLA in healthy donors. Notes on the study in general: Common viral pathogens seemed to be connected with several of the most significant clusters, according to a later analysis. Among donors in an Asian-associated ancestry cluster, a later analysis reportedly found fewer N-insertions than the roughly 610-donor mean. At a 0.05 false discovery rate, a later analysis found about 17,000 TCR beta sequences to be associated with HLA alleles.

This receptor was obtained from a man in his fifties or sixties in good health and CMV-seronegative. Sample: PBMCs.

The CDR3 coding sequence is TGTGCCAGCAGTGAAATGGCAAGCAATCAGCCCCAGCATTTT. This translates into CASSEMASNQPQHF. The rearrangement links TRBV2 to TRBJ1-5; the D is unclear. CDR3 length equals 14 residues. Germline V lookup: CDR1 SNHLY, CDR2 FYNNEI. The V and J ends lost 2 bases and 1 base respectively, with 6 bases between them.